This TCR beta chain emerged from a study of T cell responses to AZD1222 COVID-19 vaccine. Study results and limitations: White British ancestry dominated among donors, who included more females, and clonal diversity was possibly underestimated.

This clone was picked up one time. Its antigen remains unknown. The CDR3 runs to 15 residues. V lost 1 base and J lost 1, with 10 bases in between. Germline V gives CDR1 MDHEN, CDR2 SYDVKM. Profiled with immunoSEQ multiplex PCR; TCRdb holds only in-frame clones, not every one. This table has approximately 150,000 clones, about 91% appearing once. The sample in question was peripheral blood, obtained on day 0 of AZD1222 vaccination. The TCR sequence derives from an adult in good health. The gene calls are TRBV28 and TRBJ1-1; unclear D gene. The CDR3 here is CASSLSPAPNTEAFF. The DNA for the CDR3 is TGTGCCAGCAGTTTATCCCCCGCGCCGAACACTGAAGCTTTCTTT.